These 27 T cell receptor beta chains came from one sample sequenced in a study of shared clonotypes between healthy human individuals. CD45RO-negative cells were positively selected for CCR7, leaving out terminally differentiated effector memory CD45RA+ cells. The repertoire was sequenced with immunoSEQ multiplex PCR; TCRdb's copy has only in-frame clones and lacks some. The profile shows some 2,000,000 clones, about 95% of them singletons. Sequenced material: naive CD8+ T cells sorted from blood. The receptors were gathered from a man between 18 and 29 years old in good health.

This chain links TRBV27 with TRBJ2-6; D gene uncertain. Trimming took off 2 bases at V and 4 bases at J, with 9 bases between the two ends. Germline-derived CDR1 and CDR2 are MNHEY and SMNVEV (reference sequence). The CDR3 runs to 15 residues. CDR3 coding DNA: TGTGCCAGCAGTTTAGAAGGGTTCGGGGCCAACGTCCTGACTTTC. Translation: CASSLEGFGANVLTF.

The V call is TRBV15, the J call TRBJ1-3; 7 bases agree with TRBD1. There are 15 residues in the CDR3. The junction had 2 bases not matched to a gene; V was cut back by 3 bases and J by 0 bases. Germline CDR1 reads LNHNV; CDR2 reads YYDKDF (reference sequence). This CDR3 is CATSRDRNSGNTIYF. CDR3 nucleotide sequence: TGTGCCACCAGCAGGGACAGGAACTCTGGAAACACCATATATTTT.

The chain combines TRBV9 with TRBJ2-1; the match to TRBD2 covers 9 bases. The CDR3 extends over 15 amino acids. The ends lost 3 bases at V and 6 bases at J; junction bases unmatched: 7. Germline-derived CDR1 and CDR2 are SGDLS and YYNGEE. The CDR3 DNA follows: TGTGCCAGCAGCGCGGAGCGGGGGGTTCTCAATGAGCAGTTCTTC. Translated, it gives CASSAERGVLNEQFF.

The gene calls are TRBV6-1 and TRBJ1-5, with D unresolved. Trimming pared 3 bases from V and 9 bases from J, leaving 6 bases between. This CDR3 has 11 residues. CDR1 MNHNS and CDR2 SASEGT come from the germline V gene. Here the CDR3 reads CASSDTRPQHF. The CDR3 region has the DNA TGTGCCAGCAGTGACACCAGGCCCCAGCATTTT.

Concerning this clone itself: The sample carries other DNA sequences with the same CDR3. The chain is built from TRBV5-6 and TRBJ1-2; 7 nucleotides agree with TRBD1. This CDR3 contains 13 residues. Losses at the gene ends were 0 bases for V and 6 bases for J; bases not matched to a gene: 2. Germline CDR1 SGHDT, CDR2 YYEEEE. CDR3 sequence reads: CASSLGQGHGYTF. The CDR3 nucleotides are TGTGCCAGCAGCTTGGGACAGGGACATGGCTACACCTTC. Full variable domain (rest looked up from reference TRBV5-6 and TRBJ1-2): DAGVTQSPTHLIKTRGQQVTLRCSPKSGHDTVSWYQQALGQGPQFIFQYYEEEERQRGNFPDRFSGHQFPNYSSELNVNALLLGDSALYLCASSLGQGHGYTFGSGTRLTVV.

Concerning this clone: Other DNA sequences of this sample code for an identical CDR3. The genes are TRBV5-1 and TRBJ1-1, with unresolved D. Per germline, CDR1 SGHRS and CDR2 YFSETQ. Trimming cost V 0 bases and J 3 bases, with 6 bases left between them. The CDR3 is 13 amino acids. The CDR3 region has the DNA TGCGCCAGCAGCTTGGGGATGTACACTGAAGCTTTCTTT. Its translation: CASSLGMYTEAFF.

The chain joins TRBV5-6 to TRBJ1-1; D is undetermined. The CDR3 sequence is 14 residues long. CDR1 and CDR2 from the germline V gene are SGHDT and YYEEEE. Between the trimmed V and J ends, which lost 4 bases and 8 bases, there was a span of 18 bases. In DNA form, the CDR3 reads TGTGCCAGCAGCCCTGGTGTGTTAGTGTACGAAGCTTTCTTT. Its translation is CASSPGVLVYEAFF.

This clone was seen just once. Additional DNA sequences in this sample encode the identical CDR3. The V and J genes are TRBV7-9 and TRBJ2-3; 8 nucleotides agree with TRBD1. The trim removed 1 base at V and 0 bases at J, leaving 0 bases unmatched. From germline, CDR1 is SEHNR and CDR2 FQNEAQ (reference sequence). The CDR3 has 15 amino acids. The CDR3 DNA is TGTGCCAGCAGCTTAGGGGACAGGAGCACAGATACGCAGTATTTT. It yields the protein CASSLGDRSTDTQYF.

This sequence joins TRBV11-2 and TRBJ2-7; either TRBD1 or TRBD2 may supply D (5 bases each). Trimming took 0 bases from V and 2 from J, leaving 11 bases between them. The CDR3 loop spans 15 amino acids. Germline CDR1 reads SGHAT; CDR2 reads FQNNGV. The CDR3 nucleotides read TGTGCCAGCAGCTTAGAAGTTAGGGGAGCCTACGAGCAGTACTTC. Residues: CASSLEVRGAYEQYF.

V is TRBV4-3 and J is TRBJ2-5; 13 positions match TRBD2. This CDR3 spans 18 amino acids. Germline loops: CDR1 LGHNA, CDR2 YSLEER. Trimming cost V 4 bases and J 5 bases; bases outside gene matches: 13. CDR3: CASSPGLAGLTKGETQYF. The CDR3 nucleotides read TGCGCCAGCAGCCCGGGACTAGCGGGGCTAACCAAAGGGGAGACCCAGTACTTC.

The rearrangement joins TRBV11-2 to TRBJ2-7; tentatively, D is TRBD1 or TRBD2 (7 bases each). The germline V gene has CDR1 SGHAT and CDR2 FQNNGV. The CDR3 consists of 14 residues. V was shortened by 3 bases and J by 4 bases, with 13 bases between the two germline ends. In nucleotides, the CDR3 is TGTGCCAGCAGCTTCAGGGGGGGTTTGTACGAGCAGTACTTC. It encodes CASSFRGGLYEQYF.

The chain uses TRBV7-2 and TRBJ2-7; 9 nucleotides agree with TRBD2. The germline CDR1 and CDR2 sequences are SGHTA and FQGNSA. CDR3 length: 15 amino acids. V lost 2 bases to trimming and J lost 3 bases; unmatched junction nucleotides: 5. The CDR3 DNA follows: TGTGCCAGCAGCTTAATAGCGGGAGCTCACTACGAGCAGTACTTC. Translation gives CASSLIAGAHYEQYF.

The J gene is TRBJ2-7, the V gene TRBV13, with 13 bases fitting TRBD2. V shed 1 base, J shed 5 bases, and the junction held 5 bases outside the gene matches. Germline CDR1 PRHDT, CDR2 FYEKMQ (reference sequence). This CDR3 is 16 amino acids long. DNA of the CDR3: TGTGCCAGCAGCTTAGCAGGGACTAGCGGGACCGACGAGCAGTACTTC. Amino acids: CASSLAGTSGTDEQYF.

V usage is TRBV4-1 and J usage is TRBJ2-2; 8 nucleotides align to TRBD1. Per the germline V gene, CDR1 is MGHRA and CDR2 is YSYEKL. The CDR3 sequence is 15 residues long. Germline trimming cut 2 bases from V and 4 bases from J; bases unmatched to any gene: 3. The CDR3 protein is CASSQYRGTTGELFF. CDR3 bases: TGCGCCAGCAGCCAATACAGGGGGACCACCGGGGAGCTGTTTTTT.

The J gene is TRBJ2-7, the V gene TRBV28; TRBD1 matches at 10 bases. J was trimmed by 2 bases and V by 6 bases; bases with no gene match: 13. This CDR3 is 17 amino acids long. In germline, CDR1 is MDHEN, CDR2 SYDVKM. CDR3 nucleotides: TGTGCCAGCAGCTTTGTGACCGGGACAGGGGATCCCTACGAGCAGTACTTC. Translation gives CASSFVTGTGDPYEQYF.

The chain uses TRBV11-1 and TRBJ1-1; D is ambiguous. The CDR3 runs to 14 residues. V lost 4 bases, J lost 6 bases, and 15 bases lay in between. Germline CDR1 is SGHAT and CDR2 is FQDESV (reference sequence). This CDR3 reads CASSSEYEFSEAFF. Here the CDR3 DNA reads TGTGCCAGCAGCTCTGAATACGAATTCTCTGAAGCTTTCTTT. The full variable domain, in which reference TRBV11-1 and TRBJ1-1 provide the parts outside the CDR3, is EAEVAQSPRYKITEKSQAVAFWCDPISGHATLYWYRQILGQGPELLVQFQDESVVDDSQLPKDRFSAERLKGVDSTLKIQPAELGDSAMYLCASSSEYEFSEAFFGQGTRLTVV.

As concerns this clone: This CDR3 is also generated by other DNA sequences in the sample. V and J are TRBV6-5 and TRBJ1-2; a weak D match, TRBD1 (5 bases). The CDR3 covers 12 residues. The germline V gene has CDR1 MNHEY and CDR2 SVGAGI. V lost 4 bases and J 4 bases, leaving 7 bases between the germline ends. The CDR3 region has the DNA TGTGCCAGCAGTTCCGGGGGCTATGGCTACACCTTC. As protein: CASSSGGYGYTF.

V gene TRBV7-9 combines with J gene TRBJ1-1; D may be TRBD1 (5 bases). The CDR3 is 14 amino acids. Germline V gives CDR1 SEHNR, CDR2 FQNEAQ (reference sequence). Between the trimmed V and J ends, which lost 3 bases and 1 base, there was a span of 9 bases. The chain's CDR3 is CASSFSGGNTEAFF. CDR3 nucleotides: TGTGCCAGCAGCTTTAGCGGGGGGAACACTGAAGCTTTCTTT. Full variable domain (missing parts from reference TRBV7-9 and TRBJ1-1): DTGVSQNPRHKITKRGQNVTFRCDPISEHNRLYWYRQTLGQGPEFLTYFQNEAQLEKSRLLSDRFSAERPKGSFSTLEIQRTEQGDSAMYLCASSFSGGNTEAFFGQGTRLTVV.

In regard to this clone: Other DNA sequences of this sample code for an identical CDR3. This rearrangement joins TRBV19 to TRBJ2-7, with TRBD2 matching 9 bases. This CDR3 is built from 15 residues. Germline V CDR1 and CDR2: LNHDA, SQIVND (reference sequence). V dropped 3 bases and J dropped 0; count of bases not matched to a gene: 3. The CDR3 DNA is TGTGCCAGTAGTATCCTAGCGGGGAGCTCCTACGAGCAGTACTTC. Translation: CASSILAGSSYEQYF. The entire variable domain, with the rest obtained from reference TRBV19 and TRBJ2-7, is as follows: DGGITQSPKYLFRKEGQNVTLSCEQNLNHDAMYWYRQDPGQGLRLIYYSQIVNDFQKGDIAEGYSVSREKKESFPLTVTSAQKNPTAFYLCASSILAGSSYEQYFGPGTRLTVT.

Worth noting for this clone: Other DNA variants within this sample encode the same CDR3. J is TRBJ1-1 and V is TRBV7-9; no definite D call. This CDR3 spans 13 amino acids. From germline, CDR1 is SEHNR and CDR2 FQNEAQ (reference sequence). V lost 3 bases, J lost 1 base, and 6 bases lay in between. The chain's CDR3 is CASSFGGNTEAFF. As DNA, the CDR3 is TGTGCCAGCAGCTTTGGAGGGAACACTGAAGCTTTCTTT.

The chain has TRBV19 and TRBJ2-7; D not resolved. The CDR3 is made up of 15 amino acids. Trimming left V 3 bases short and J 0 bases short, with 12 bases between. The germline gives CDR1 LNHDA, CDR2 SQIVND (reference sequence). The CDR3 DNA follows: TGTGCCAGTAGTATTGGTACTCCGCCCTCCTACGAGCAGTACTTC. This translates into CASSIGTPPSYEQYF.

As concerns this clone: Germline and junction disagree at one end, which may indicate a read error. Other DNA variants within this sample encode the same CDR3. The chain uses TRBV29-1 and TRBJ1-1; D call uncertain. Germline CDR1 reads SQVTM; CDR2 reads ANQGSEA. The CDR3 totals 12 residues. In DNA, the CDR3 is TGCAGCGTTGAAGAGATGAACACTGAGGCTTTCTTT. Residues: CSVEEMNTEAFF.

The chain uses TRBV4-3 and TRBJ2-5, with 8 bases that match TRBD2. This CDR3 contains 17 residues. Germline-derived CDR1 and CDR2 are LGHNA and YSLEER. Trimming took 0 bases from V and 0 from J; bases not matched to a gene: 6. CDR3 in amino acids: CASSQDRASGYQETQYF. The CDR3 DNA reads as TGCGCCAGCAGCCAAGATCGGGCTAGCGGGTACCAAGAGACCCAGTACTTC.

This chain uses TRBV5-4 with TRBJ2-7; 7 positions agree with TRBD2. Germline V gene data show CDR1 as SGHNT and CDR2 as YYREEE (reference sequence). The V gene end was trimmed by 4 bases and the J gene end by 4 bases; junction bases not matched to a gene: 11. This CDR3 is built from 15 residues. The CDR3 spells CASSRRGAGFYEQYF. Written as DNA, the CDR3 is TGTGCCAGCAGCCGCCGCGGAGCGGGGTTTTACGAGCAGTACTTC. Looking up the rest from reference TRBV5-4 and TRBJ2-7 gives the full variable domain: ETGVTQSPTHLIKTRGQQVTLRCSSQSGHNTVSWYQQALGQGPQFIFQYYREEENGRGNFPPRFSGLQFPNYSSELNVNALELDDSALYLCASSRRGAGFYEQYFGPGTRLTVT.

The chain has TRBV27 and TRBJ2-7; D remains ambiguous. The V gene's germline CDR1 is MNHEY and CDR2 SMNVEV (reference sequence). The CDR3 is made up of 13 amino acids. V was pared by 1 base and J by 6 bases, with 10 bases between. In nucleotides, the CDR3 is TGTGCCAGCAGTTTATTTGTCGGTTCCGAGCAGTACTTC. Amino acid sequence: CASSLFVGSEQYF.

The V gene is TRBV7-9, the J gene TRBJ1-3, with a weak D call TRBD1 (5 bases). The CDR3 is 12 residues long. Trimming took 10 bases from V and 8 from J, leaving 15 bases between them. Germline V CDR1 and CDR2: SEHNR, FQNEAQ (reference sequence). CDR3 in amino acids: CANSPQGHTIYF. DNA for the CDR3: TGTGCCAACTCGCCCCAGGGACACACCATATATTTT.

The chain has TRBV29-1 and TRBJ1-2, with 9 bases matching TRBD1. The germline gives CDR1 SQVTM, CDR2 ANQGSEA. The CDR3 contains 16 residues. V lost 3 bases to trimming and J lost 2 bases; unmatched junction nucleotides: 10. CDR3 amino acids: CSVEKDRGILNYGYTF. In DNA, the CDR3 is TGCAGCGTTGAGAAGGACAGGGGAATTTTAAACTATGGCTACACCTTC.